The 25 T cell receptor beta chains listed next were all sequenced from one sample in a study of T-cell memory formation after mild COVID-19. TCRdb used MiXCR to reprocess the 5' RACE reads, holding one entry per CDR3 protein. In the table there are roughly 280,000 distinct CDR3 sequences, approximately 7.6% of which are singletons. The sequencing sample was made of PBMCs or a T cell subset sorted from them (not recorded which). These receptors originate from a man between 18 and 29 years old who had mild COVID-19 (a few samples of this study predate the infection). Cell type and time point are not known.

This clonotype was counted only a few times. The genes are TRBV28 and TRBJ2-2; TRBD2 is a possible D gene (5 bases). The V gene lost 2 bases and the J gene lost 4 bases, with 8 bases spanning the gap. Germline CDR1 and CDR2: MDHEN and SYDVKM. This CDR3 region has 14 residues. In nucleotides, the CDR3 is TGTGCCAGCAGTTTACCAGAGGGCACCGGGGAGCTGTTTTTT. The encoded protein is CASSLPEGTGELFF.

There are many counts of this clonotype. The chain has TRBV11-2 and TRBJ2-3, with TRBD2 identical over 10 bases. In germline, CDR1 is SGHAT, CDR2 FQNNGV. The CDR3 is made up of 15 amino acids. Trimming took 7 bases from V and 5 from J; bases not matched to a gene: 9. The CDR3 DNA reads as TGTGCCAGCACCCTAAGCGGGGGGGCCATAGATACGCAGTATTTT. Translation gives CASTLSGGAIDTQYF.

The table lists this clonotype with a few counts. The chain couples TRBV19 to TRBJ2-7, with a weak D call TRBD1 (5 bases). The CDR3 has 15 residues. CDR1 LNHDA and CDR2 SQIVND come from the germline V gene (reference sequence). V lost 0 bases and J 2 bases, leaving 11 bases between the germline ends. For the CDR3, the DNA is TGTGCCAGTAGTATAGAGGGGCGCTCCACCTACGAGCAGTACTTC. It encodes CASSIEGRSTYEQYF. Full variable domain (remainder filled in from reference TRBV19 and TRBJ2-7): DGGITQSPKYLFRKEGQNVTLSCEQNLNHDAMYWYRQDPGQGLRLIYYSQIVNDFQKGDIAEGYSVSREKKESFPLTVTSAQKNPTAFYLCASSIEGRSTYEQYFGPGTRLTVT.

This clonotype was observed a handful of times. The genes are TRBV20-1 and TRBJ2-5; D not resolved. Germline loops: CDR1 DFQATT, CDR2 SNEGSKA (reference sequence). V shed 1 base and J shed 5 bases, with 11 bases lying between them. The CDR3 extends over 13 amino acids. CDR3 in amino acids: CSARGVGVETQYF. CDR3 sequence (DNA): TGCAGTGCTAGAGGTGTAGGAGTGGAGACCCAGTACTTC.

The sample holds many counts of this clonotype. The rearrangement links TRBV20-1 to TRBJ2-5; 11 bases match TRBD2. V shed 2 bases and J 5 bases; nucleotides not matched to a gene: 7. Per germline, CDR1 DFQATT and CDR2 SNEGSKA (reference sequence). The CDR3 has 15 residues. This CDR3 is CSARNSGGAWETQYF. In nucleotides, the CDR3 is TGCAGTGCTAGAAATAGCGGGGGGGCCTGGGAGACCCAGTACTTC.

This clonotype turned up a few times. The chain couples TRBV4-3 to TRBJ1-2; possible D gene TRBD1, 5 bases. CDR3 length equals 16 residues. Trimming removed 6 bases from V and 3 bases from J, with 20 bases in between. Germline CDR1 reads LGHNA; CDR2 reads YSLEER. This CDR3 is CASRGFSRSGDYGYTF. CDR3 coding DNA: TGCGCCAGCAGGGGTTTTTCGAGGTCGGGGGACTATGGCTACACCTTC.

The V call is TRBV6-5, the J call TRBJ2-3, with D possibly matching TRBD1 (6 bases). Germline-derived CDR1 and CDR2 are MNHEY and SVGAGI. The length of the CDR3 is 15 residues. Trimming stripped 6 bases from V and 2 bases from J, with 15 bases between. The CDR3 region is CASRPSQGTTDTQYF. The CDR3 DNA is TGTGCCAGCAGGCCCTCCCAGGGGACCACAGATACGCAGTATTTT.

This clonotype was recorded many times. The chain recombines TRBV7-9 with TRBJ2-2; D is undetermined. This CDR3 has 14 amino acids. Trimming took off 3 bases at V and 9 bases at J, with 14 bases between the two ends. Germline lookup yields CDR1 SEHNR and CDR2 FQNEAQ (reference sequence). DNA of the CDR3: TGTGCCAGCAGCTTCCAGGCGGCAGGCCGGGAGCTGTTTTTT. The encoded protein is CASSFQAAGRELFF.

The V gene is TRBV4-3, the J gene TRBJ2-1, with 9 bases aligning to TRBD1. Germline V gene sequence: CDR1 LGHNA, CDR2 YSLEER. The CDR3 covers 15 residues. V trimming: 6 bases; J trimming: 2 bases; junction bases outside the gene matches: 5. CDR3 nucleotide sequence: TGCGCCAGCAGGGCCGGGACAGGGACCTACAATGAGCAGTTCTTC. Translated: CASRAGTGTYNEQFF.

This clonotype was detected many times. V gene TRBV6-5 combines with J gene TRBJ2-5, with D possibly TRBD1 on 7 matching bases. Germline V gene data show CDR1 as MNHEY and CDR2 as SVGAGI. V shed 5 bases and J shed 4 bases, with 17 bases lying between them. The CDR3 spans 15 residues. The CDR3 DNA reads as TGTGCCAGCAGTAAGGGGACAGTGGGGGGAGAGACCCAGTACTTC. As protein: CASSKGTVGGETQYF.

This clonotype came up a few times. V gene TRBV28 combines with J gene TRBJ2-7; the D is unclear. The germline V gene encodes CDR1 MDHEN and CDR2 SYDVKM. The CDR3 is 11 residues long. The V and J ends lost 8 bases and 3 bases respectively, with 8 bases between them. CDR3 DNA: TGTGCCAGCGGATTTCTCTACGAGCAGTACTTC. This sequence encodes CASGFLYEQYF. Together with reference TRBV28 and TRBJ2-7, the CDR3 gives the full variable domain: DVKVTQSSRYLVKRTGEKVFLECVQDMDHENMFWYRQDPGLGLRLIYFSYDVKMKEKGDIPEGYSVSREKKERFSLILESASTNQTSMYLCASGFLYEQYFGPGTRLTVT.

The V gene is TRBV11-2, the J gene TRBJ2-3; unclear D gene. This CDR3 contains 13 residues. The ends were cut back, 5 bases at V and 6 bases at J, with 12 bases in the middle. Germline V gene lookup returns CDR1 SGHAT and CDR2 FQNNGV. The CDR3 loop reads CASSLRNDDTQYF. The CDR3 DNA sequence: TGTGCCAGCAGCCTGAGGAATGATGATACGCAGTATTTT.

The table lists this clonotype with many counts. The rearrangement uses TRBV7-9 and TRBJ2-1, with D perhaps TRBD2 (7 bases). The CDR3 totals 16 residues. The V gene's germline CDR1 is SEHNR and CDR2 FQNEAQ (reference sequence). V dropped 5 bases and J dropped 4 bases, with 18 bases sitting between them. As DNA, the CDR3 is TGTGCCAGCAGCCCCGGGGGGCTAGCAGTTTACAATGAGCAGTTCTTC. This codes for CASSPGGLAVYNEQFF.

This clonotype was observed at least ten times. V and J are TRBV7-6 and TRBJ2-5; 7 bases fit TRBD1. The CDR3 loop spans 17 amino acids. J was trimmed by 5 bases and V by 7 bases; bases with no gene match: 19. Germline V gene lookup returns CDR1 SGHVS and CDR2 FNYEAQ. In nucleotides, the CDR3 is TGTGCCAGCAACCACATCCGGGACAGAGGATACAGGGAGACCCAGTACTTC. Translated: CASNHIRDRGYRETQYF.

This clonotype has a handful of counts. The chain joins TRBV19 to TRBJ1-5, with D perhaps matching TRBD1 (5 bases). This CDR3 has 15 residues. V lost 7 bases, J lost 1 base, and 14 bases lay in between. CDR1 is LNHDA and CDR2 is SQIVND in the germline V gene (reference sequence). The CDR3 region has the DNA TGTGCCAGTACAACCCCTGCAGGGAGCAATCAGCCCCAGCATTTT. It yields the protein CASTTPAGSNQPQHF. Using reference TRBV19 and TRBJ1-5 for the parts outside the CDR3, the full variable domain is DGGITQSPKYLFRKEGQNVTLSCEQNLNHDAMYWYRQDPGQGLRLIYYSQIVNDFQKGDIAEGYSVSREKKESFPLTVTSAQKNPTAFYLCASTTPAGSNQPQHFGDGTRLSIL.

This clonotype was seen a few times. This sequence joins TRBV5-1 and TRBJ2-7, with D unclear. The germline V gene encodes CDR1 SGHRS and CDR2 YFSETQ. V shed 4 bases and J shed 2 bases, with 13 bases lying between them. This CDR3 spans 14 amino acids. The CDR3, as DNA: TGCGCCAGCAGCCCGATAGACCCAACCTACGAGCAGTACGTC. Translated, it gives CASSPIDPTYEQYV.

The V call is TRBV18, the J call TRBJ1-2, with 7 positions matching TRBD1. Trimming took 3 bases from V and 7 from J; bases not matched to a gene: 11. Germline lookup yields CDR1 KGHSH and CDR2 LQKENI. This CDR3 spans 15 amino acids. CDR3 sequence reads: CASSPPGEGARGYTF. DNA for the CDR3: TGTGCCAGCTCACCCCCCGGGGAGGGGGCGCGTGGCTACACCTTC. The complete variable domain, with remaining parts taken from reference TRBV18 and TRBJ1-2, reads NAGVMQNPRHLVRRRGQEARLRCSPMKGHSHVYWYRQLPEEGLKFMVYLQKENIIDESGMPKERFSAEFPKEGPSILRIQQVVRGDSAAYFCASSPPGEGARGYTFGSGTRLTVV.

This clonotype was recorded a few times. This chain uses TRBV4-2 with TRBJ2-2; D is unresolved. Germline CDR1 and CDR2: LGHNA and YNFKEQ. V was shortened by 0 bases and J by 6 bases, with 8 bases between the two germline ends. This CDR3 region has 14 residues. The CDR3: CASSQDKAAGELFF. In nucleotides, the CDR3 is TGTGCCAGCAGCCAAGATAAAGCCGCCGGGGAGCTGTTTTTT.

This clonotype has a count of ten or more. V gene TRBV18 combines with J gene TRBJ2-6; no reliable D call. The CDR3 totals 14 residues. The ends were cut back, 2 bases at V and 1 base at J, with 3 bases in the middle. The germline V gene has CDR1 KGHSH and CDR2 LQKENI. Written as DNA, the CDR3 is TGTGCCAGCTCACCAACATCTGGGGCCAACGTCCTGACTTTC. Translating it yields CASSPTSGANVLTF.

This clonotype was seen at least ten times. DNA for the CDR3: TGCGCCAGCAGCCGGAGTCTCCGGGACAGCAATGAGCAGTTCTTC. It yields the protein CASSRSLRDSNEQFF. The chain uses TRBV4-3 and TRBJ2-1; 7 bases are shared with TRBD1. The germline V gene has CDR1 LGHNA and CDR2 YSLEER. The CDR3 is made up of 15 amino acids. The trim removed 4 bases at V and 6 bases at J, leaving 9 bases unmatched.

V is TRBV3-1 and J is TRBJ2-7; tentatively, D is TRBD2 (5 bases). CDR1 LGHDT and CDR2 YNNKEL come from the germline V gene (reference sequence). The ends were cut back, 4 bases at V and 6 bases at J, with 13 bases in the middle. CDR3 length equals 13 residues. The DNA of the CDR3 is TGTGCCAGCAGCCGTATAGAGGGATCCGAGCAGTACTTC. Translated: CASSRIEGSEQYF.

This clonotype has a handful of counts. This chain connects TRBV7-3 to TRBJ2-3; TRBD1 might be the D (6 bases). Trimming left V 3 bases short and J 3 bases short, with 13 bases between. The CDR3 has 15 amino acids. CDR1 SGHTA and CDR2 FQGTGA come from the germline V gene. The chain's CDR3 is CASSFSYRETDTQYF. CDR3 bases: TGTGCCAGCAGCTTCTCCTACAGGGAAACAGATACGCAGTATTTT.

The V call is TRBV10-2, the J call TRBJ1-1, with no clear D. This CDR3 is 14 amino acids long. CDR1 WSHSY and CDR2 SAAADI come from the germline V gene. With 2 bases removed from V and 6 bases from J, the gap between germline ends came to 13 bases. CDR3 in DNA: TGCGCCAGCAGTGAGGTTTCGGGTCGGGCTGAAGCTTTCTTT. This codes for CASSEVSGRAEAFF.

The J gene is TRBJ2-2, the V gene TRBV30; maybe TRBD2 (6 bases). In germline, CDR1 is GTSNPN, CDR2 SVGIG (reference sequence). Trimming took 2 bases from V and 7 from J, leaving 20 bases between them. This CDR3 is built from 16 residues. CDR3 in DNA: TGTGCCTGGAGTTGGGGCGGGAAGCGCCAACGCGGGGAGCTGTTTTTT. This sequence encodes CAWSWGGKRQRGELFF. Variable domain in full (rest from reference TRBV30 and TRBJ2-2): SQTIHQWPATLVQPVGSPLSLECTVEGTSNPNLYWYRQAAGRGLQLLFYSVGIGQISSEVPQNLSASRPQDRQFILSSKKLLLSDSGFYLCAWSWGGKRQRGELFFGEGSRLTVL.

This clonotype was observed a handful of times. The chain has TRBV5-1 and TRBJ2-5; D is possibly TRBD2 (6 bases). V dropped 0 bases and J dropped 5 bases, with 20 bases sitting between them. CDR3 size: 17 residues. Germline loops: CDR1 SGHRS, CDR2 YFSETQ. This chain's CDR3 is CASSLVGSGTTGETQYF. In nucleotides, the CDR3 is TGCGCCAGCAGCTTGGTTGGTAGCGGAACCACGGGGGAGACCCAGTACTTC.